A selection of T cell receptor beta chains follows, all from one sample in a study of blood T cell repertoires in COVID-19. Produced via immunoSEQ multiplex PCR; TCRdb's table is partial and in-frame only. Among 120,000 or so clones listed, 81% were seen once. The sequenced sample was peripheral blood. The source of these receptors is a man aged 25 to 45 with COVID-19, enrolled during active disease. The CDR3 runs from the conserved cysteine through the conserved F or W. Fields, in order: CDR3 DNA, CDR3 protein, J gene, V gene, clone size, D gene, CDR3 length. A D gene is named only where the DNA matches it firmly. Expanded clones are given a class, and other clones once, few, many or no size at all.

cdr3_nt: TGTGCCAGCAGTTCCCGGGACGCGGGGCAAGAGACCCAGTACTTC; cdr3_aa: CASSSRDAGQETQYF; j_call: TRBJ2-5; v_call: TRBV6-6; clone_size: NA; d_call: NA; cdr3_length: 15
cdr3_nt: TGCGCCAGCAGCCAGGGCCCTGAGACAGGCGACGAGCAGTACTTC; cdr3_aa: CASSQGPETGDEQYF; j_call: TRBJ2-7; v_call: TRBV4-1; clone_size: NA; d_call: NA; cdr3_length: 15
cdr3_nt: TGTGCCAGCAGCTTTCCAGGGGAATACTATGGCTACACCTTC; cdr3_aa: CASSFPGEYYGYTF; j_call: TRBJ1-2; v_call: TRBV11-2; clone_size: once; d_call: NA; cdr3_length: 14
cdr3_nt: TGTGCCAGCAGTTTATCGGGGGGGAGCAATCAGCCCCAGCATTTT; cdr3_aa: CASSLSGGSNQPQHF; j_call: TRBJ1-5; v_call: TRBV27; clone_size: NA; d_call: NA; cdr3_length: 15
cdr3_nt: TGTGCCAGCTCACCGGACAGGGCGAGCTCTGGGGCCAACGTCCTGACTTTC; cdr3_aa: CASSPDRASSGANVLTF; j_call: TRBJ2-6; v_call: TRBV18; clone_size: NA; d_call: TRBD1; cdr3_length: 17
cdr3_nt: TGCGCCAGCAGCTCTCGGGCGAACACCGGGGAGCTGTTTTTT; cdr3_aa: CASSSRANTGELFF; j_call: TRBJ2-2; v_call: TRBV5-1; clone_size: NA; d_call: NA; cdr3_length: 14
cdr3_nt: TGTGCCTGGAGTGCCGGGGGTGAAAAACTGTTTTTT; cdr3_aa: CAWSAGGEKLFF; j_call: TRBJ1-4; v_call: TRBV30; clone_size: once; d_call: NA; cdr3_length: 12
cdr3_nt: TGTGCCAGTAGATGGACAGGGGGCAATTCACCCCTCCACTTT; cdr3_aa: CASRWTGGNSPLHF; j_call: TRBJ1-6; v_call: TRBV19; clone_size: NA; d_call: TRBD1; cdr3_length: 14
cdr3_nt: TGTGCCAGCAGTTCCGGGGGGGCGAACACTGAAGCTTTCTTT; cdr3_aa: CASSSGGANTEAFF; j_call: TRBJ1-1; v_call: TRBV28; clone_size: once; d_call: NA; cdr3_length: 14
cdr3_nt: TGCGCCAGCAGCCAACTAAAGACTAGCGGGGTAGAACGGCAGTACTTC; cdr3_aa: CASSQLKTSGVERQYF; j_call: TRBJ2-7; v_call: TRBV4-3; clone_size: NA; d_call: TRBD2; cdr3_length: 16
cdr3_nt: TGTGCCAGCAGCCATAGTCCAGCGGCTGAGCAGTTCTTC; cdr3_aa: CASSHSPAAEQFF; j_call: TRBJ2-1; v_call: TRBV3-1/TRBV3-2; clone_size: NA; d_call: NA; cdr3_length: 13
cdr3_nt: TGTGCCAGCAGTTTATCAGGACTAGCGGGAGGTGAGCAGTTCTTC; cdr3_aa: CASSLSGLAGGEQFF; j_call: TRBJ2-1; v_call: TRBV27; clone_size: NA; d_call: TRBD2; cdr3_length: 15
cdr3_nt: TGTGCCACCAGTGATTTAAACTCCAGGACCCTCCACTTT; cdr3_aa: CATSDLNSRTLHF; j_call: TRBJ1-6; v_call: TRBV24-1; clone_size: NA; d_call: NA; cdr3_length: 13
cdr3_nt: TGTGCCAGCAGCAAGGGACAGGCTGCAACTAATGAAAAACTGTTTTTT; cdr3_aa: CASSKGQAATNEKLFF; j_call: TRBJ1-4; v_call: TRBV7-9; clone_size: NA; d_call: TRBD1; cdr3_length: 16
cdr3_nt: TGTGCCAGCAGCATCCCAGGGGGTAGCACTGAAGCTTTCTTT; cdr3_aa: CASSIPGGSTEAFF; j_call: TRBJ1-1; v_call: TRBV11-2; clone_size: NA; d_call: TRBD1; cdr3_length: 14
cdr3_nt: TGTGCCAGCCGACTAAATACCTACGAGCAGTACTTC; cdr3_aa: CASRLNTYEQYF; j_call: TRBJ2-7; v_call: TRBV6-5; clone_size: NA; d_call: NA; cdr3_length: 12
cdr3_nt: TGTGCCAGCAGTGAATCCCGGGACAGGCACTTT; cdr3_aa: CASSESRDRHF; j_call: TRBJ1-6; v_call: TRBV2; clone_size: once; d_call: TRBD1; cdr3_length: 11
cdr3_nt: TGTGCCAGCAGTCCCACCCGGGACAGCTACGAGCAGTACTTC; cdr3_aa: CASSPTRDSYEQYF; j_call: TRBJ2-7; v_call: TRBV27; clone_size: many; d_call: TRBD1; cdr3_length: 14
cdr3_nt: TGTGCCACCGCAATAGCGGAGAGCTCCTACAATGAGCAGTTCTTC; cdr3_aa: CATAIAESSYNEQFF; j_call: TRBJ2-1; v_call: TRBV19; clone_size: NA; d_call: NA; cdr3_length: 15
cdr3_nt: TGTGCCAGCAGCTTAGTTCCCGGACAGAGTTCTAGCACAGATACGCAGTATTTT; cdr3_aa: CASSLVPGQSSSTDTQYF; j_call: TRBJ2-3; v_call: TRBV7-9; clone_size: NA; d_call: NA; cdr3_length: 18
cdr3_nt: TGTGCCAGGAGGACAGGGTGGATGAGCGAGCAGTACTTC; cdr3_aa: CARRTGWMSEQYF; j_call: TRBJ2-7; v_call: TRBV27; clone_size: NA; d_call: TRBD1; cdr3_length: 13
cdr3_nt: TGTGCCCCTGAGTCCCCGGGACATGAACTAAATCAGCCCCAGCATTTT; cdr3_aa: CAPESPGHELNQPQHF; j_call: TRBJ1-5; v_call: TRBV24-1; clone_size: NA; d_call: NA; cdr3_length: 16
cdr3_nt: TGTGCCAGCAGCGTAGCCCACAGCCCTCTTTACAATGAGCAGTTCTTC; cdr3_aa: CASSVAHSPLYNEQFF; j_call: TRBJ2-1; v_call: TRBV9; clone_size: NA; d_call: NA; cdr3_length: 16
cdr3_nt: TGCGCCAGCAGCTTAGGACAGGACTCCTATAATTCACCCCTCCACTTT; cdr3_aa: CASSLGQDSYNSPLHF; j_call: TRBJ1-6; v_call: TRBV5-1; clone_size: NA; d_call: TRBD1; cdr3_length: 16
cdr3_nt: TGTGCCAGCAGTTACTCTACGACAGGGTCTGGCTACACCTTC; cdr3_aa: CASSYSTTGSGYTF; j_call: TRBJ1-2; v_call: TRBV6-5; clone_size: NA; d_call: TRBD1; cdr3_length: 14
cdr3_nt: TGCGCCAGCAGGGACACAGGGGGGAAAGCCTACGAGCAGTACTTC; cdr3_aa: CASRDTGGKAYEQYF; j_call: TRBJ2-7; v_call: TRBV10-2; clone_size: NA; d_call: TRBD1; cdr3_length: 15
cdr3_nt: TGTGCCAGCAGCTTAACCGGGGACTATGGCTACACCTTC; cdr3_aa: CASSLTGDYGYTF; j_call: TRBJ1-2; v_call: TRBV7-9; clone_size: NA; d_call: NA; cdr3_length: 13
cdr3_nt: TGCGCCAGCAGCTTAGGTAGCGGGGACCACAATGAGCAGTTCTTC; cdr3_aa: CASSLGSGDHNEQFF; j_call: TRBJ2-1; v_call: TRBV5-1; clone_size: NA; d_call: TRBD2; cdr3_length: 15
cdr3_nt: TGTGCCAGCAGCTTGGGGGCTGGAAATACGCAGTATTTT; cdr3_aa: CASSLGAGNTQYF; j_call: TRBJ2-3; v_call: TRBV7-3; clone_size: NA; d_call: NA; cdr3_length: 13
cdr3_nt: TGTGCCGGGGGAAGGACTAGGACGAACACCGGGGAGCTGTTTTTT; cdr3_aa: CAGGRTRTNTGELFF; j_call: TRBJ2-2; v_call: TRBV7-2; clone_size: NA; d_call: TRBD2; cdr3_length: 15
cdr3_nt: TGTGCCAGCAGTTTCGGGGGAAGCAATTCACCCCTCCACTTT; cdr3_aa: CASSFGGSNSPLHF; j_call: TRBJ1-6; v_call: TRBV27; clone_size: few; d_call: NA; cdr3_length: 14
cdr3_nt: TGTGCCAGCAGCCGGAAATCAGGACAGGGGGGGTACGAGCAGTACTTC; cdr3_aa: CASSRKSGQGGYEQYF; j_call: TRBJ2-7; v_call: TRBV3-1/TRBV3-2; clone_size: once; d_call: TRBD1; cdr3_length: 16
cdr3_nt: TGTGCCTGGACCAACCTCGGGACTGAAGCTTTCTTT; cdr3_aa: CAWTNLGTEAFF; j_call: TRBJ1-1; v_call: TRBV30; clone_size: NA; d_call: NA; cdr3_length: 12
cdr3_nt: TGTGCCAGCAGCCAAGAGGGGGCCTATGGCTACACCTTC; cdr3_aa: CASSQEGAYGYTF; j_call: TRBJ1-2; v_call: TRBV4-2; clone_size: few; d_call: NA; cdr3_length: 13
cdr3_nt: TGTGCCTGGAGTCTGACAGGGCTCTCTGGAAACACCATATATTTT; cdr3_aa: CAWSLTGLSGNTIYF; j_call: TRBJ1-3; v_call: TRBV30; clone_size: once; d_call: TRBD1; cdr3_length: 15
cdr3_nt: TGCGCCAGCAGCAACCGGGACTTCGACAAAAACATTCAGTACTTC; cdr3_aa: CASSNRDFDKNIQYF; j_call: TRBJ2-4; v_call: TRBV5-1; clone_size: NA; d_call: NA; cdr3_length: 15